These 7 T cell receptor beta chains were all obtained from the same sample, sequenced in a study of T-cell reconstitution after alpha-beta-depleted transplantation in children listed by TCRdb under 2016. The library came from PCR. TCRdb names Illumina HiSeq 2500 as the instrument used. To normalize quantification of the TCRbeta repertoire, the TCR libraries were built with molecular barcoding that relied on unique molecular identifiers. The raw public reads went through TCRdb reprocessing: fastp at Q25, MiXCR clone calling, in-frame beta chains kept. Entries are consolidated by CDR3 protein sequence, retaining the most common genes and DNA. Across this sample there are approximately 400,000 distinct CDR3 sequences, with approximately 10% seen only once. The ten largest clones capture 4.5% to 7% of the sample. The source material was PBMCs from the stem cell graft donor, sampled from the stem cell graft. The receptors shown here come from a human donor who donated a stem cell graft to a child with acute myeloid leukemia.

This clonotype occurred many times. The gene calls are TRBV12-3 or TRBV12-4 and TRBJ2-4; TRBD1 matches 7 bases. V lost 5 bases to trimming and J lost 6 bases; unmatched junction nucleotides: 7. The CDR3 runs to 14 residues. The CDR3, as DNA: TGTGCCAGCAGTCTGAGACAGGGCGGAAACATTCAGTACTTC. Amino acid sequence: CASSLRQGGNIQYF.

A note on this clonotype: A much larger clone differs from this one at a single base, so this may be a read error. V and J are TRBV6-1 and TRBJ2-2; D unresolved. V was pared by 5 bases and J by 6 bases, with 7 bases between. CDR1 is MNHNS, CDR2 SASEGT, per germline. The CDR3 is 12 amino acids. The CDR3 DNA reads TGTGCCAGCAGTCGGACGCCCGGGGAGCTGTTTTTT. Residues: CASSRTPGELFF.

There are many counts of this clonotype. The chain is built from TRBV3-1 and TRBJ2-5, with 10 positions matching TRBD2. Germline V CDR1 and CDR2: LGHDT, YNNKEL (reference sequence). V was pared by 0 bases and J by 2 bases, with 12 bases of the junction left unmatched. The length of the CDR3 is 19 residues. The CDR3 DNA sequence: TGTGCCAGCAGCCAAGACCCCCTAGCGGGGGCGAATACACAAGAGACCCAGTACTTC. Encoded protein: CASSQDPLAGANTQETQYF.

The rearrangement joins TRBV30 to TRBJ1-5; the D gene is possibly TRBD1 (5 bases). With 1 base removed from V and 9 bases from J, the gap between germline ends came to 19 bases. The CDR3 totals 15 residues. Germline-derived CDR1 and CDR2 are GTSNPN and SVGIG (reference sequence). The CDR3 DNA is TGTGCCTGGAGTGGAGGGGACCGCTATGCTGGGCCCCAGCATTTT. Its translation: CAWSGGDRYAGPQHF.

V gene TRBV5-1 combines with J gene TRBJ2-1; TRBD2 aligns across 9 bases. The CDR3 has 17 amino acids. Germline CDR1 and CDR2: SGHRS and YFSETQ. Trimming took 3 bases from V and 1 from J; bases not matched to a gene: 8. The CDR3: CASSSFGAGGSYNEQFF. The CDR3 DNA reads as TGCGCCAGCAGCTCTTTTGGGGCGGGAGGGTCCTACAATGAGCAGTTCTTC. Full variable domain (missing parts from reference TRBV5-1 and TRBJ2-1): KAGVTQTPRYLIKTRGQQVTLSCSPISGHRSVSWYQQTPGQGLQFLFEYFSETQRNKGNFPGRFSGRQFSNSRSEMNVSTLELGDSALYLCASSSFGAGGSYNEQFFGPGTRLTVL.

This clonotype was recorded at least ten times. The CDR3 loop reads CASSSSGGAAGELFF. CDR3 coding DNA: TGTGCCAGCAGTTCTAGCGGGGGGGCCGCCGGGGAGCTGTTTTTT. The V call is TRBV6-5, the J call TRBJ2-2, with 12 bases aligning to TRBD2. V shed 4 bases, J shed 6 bases, and the junction held 3 bases outside the gene matches. Germline V lookup: CDR1 MNHEY, CDR2 SVGAGI. This CDR3 has 15 residues.

The CDR3 protein is CASSLSGQGTNEQFF. The CDR3 bases are TGCGCCAGCAGCTTGTCGGGACAGGGTACCAATGAGCAGTTCTTC. The chain has TRBV5-1 and TRBJ2-1; 9 nucleotides line up with TRBD1. The V segment lost 1 base and the J segment 6 bases; nucleotides outside the gene matches: 5. Germline lookup yields CDR1 SGHRS and CDR2 YFSETQ. The CDR3 has 15 amino acids.